This paragraph covers one T cell receptor beta chain sequence. Original processing methods: The assay estimated nucleated cells by amplifying reference gene primers. Method: immunoSEQ multiplex PCR; TCRdb's copy keeps in-frame clones and lacks some. The V and J calls and clone size were taken over from that table, and D and trimming were inferred from the DNA. The sample contains tens of thousands of clones, more than 75% of which appear only once. The entry originates in a study of blood T cell repertoires in COVID-19. In the study overall: T cells, B-cell-depleted T cells, or PBMCs provided the cDNA or gDNA that served as material.

Germline lookup yields CDR1 MGHRA and CDR2 YSYEKL. The CDR3 runs to 15 residues. Trimming at V came to 0 bases and at J to 8 bases, leaving 5 bases not matched to a gene. This TCR derives from an older woman with acute or convalescent COVID-19. The source material was peripheral blood. This chain uses TRBV4-1 with TRBJ1-4; 8 bases fit TRBD1. For the CDR3, the DNA is TGCGCCAGCAGCCAAGATGCGGGACAGGCCGAAAAACTGTTTTTT. Translation: CASSQDAGQAEKLFF.